These T cell receptor beta chains were read from a single sample in a study of radiation and T cells in renal cell carcinoma. The method was immunoSEQ multiplex PCR; TCRdb's version includes in-frame clones alone and lacks a portion of them. This sample has 110,000 to 150,000 clones, with approximately 82% found just once. The source material was blood, sampled from a patient whose treatment included radiotherapy and nephrectomy. These receptors all stem from a woman aged 45-65 years with renal cell carcinoma. Each CDR3 is given with its conserved first and last residue. Each record gives: V gene, clone size, D gene, J gene, CDR3 protein, CDR3 DNA. The D gene is left open where the match is weak. A clone size is listed for some rows: how often the clone was seen (once, few, many), or a class if it is expanded.

v_gene: TRBV27
abundance: -
d_gene: -
j_gene: TRBJ2-6
CDR3aa: CASSFLSGTESGANVLTF
CDR3nt: TGTGCCAGCAGTTTCCTTTCCGGGACTGAATCTGGGGCCAACGTCCTGACTTTC

v_gene: TRBV5-1
abundance: -
d_gene: TRBD1
j_gene: TRBJ1-4
CDR3aa: CASSDRTGTNEKLFF
CDR3nt: TGCGCCAGCAGCGACCGGACAGGGACTAATGAAAAACTGTTTTTT

v_gene: TRBV5-1
abundance: -
d_gene: -
j_gene: TRBJ2-2
CDR3aa: CASSSIQGGGELFF
CDR3nt: TGCGCCAGCAGCTCAATACAGGGCGGCGGGGAGCTGTTTTTT

v_gene: TRBV6-5
abundance: -
d_gene: -
j_gene: TRBJ2-1
CDR3aa: CASSLSGYEQFF
CDR3nt: TGTGCCAGCAGCTTGAGCGGTTATGAGCAGTTCTTC

v_gene: TRBV15
abundance: once
d_gene: -
j_gene: TRBJ1-4
CDR3aa: CATSRTVATNEKLFF
CDR3nt: TGTGCCACCAGCAGGACAGTCGCAACTAATGAAAAACTGTTTTTT

v_gene: TRBV9
abundance: -
d_gene: -
j_gene: TRBJ2-3
CDR3aa: CASSVAGVFQDTQYF
CDR3nt: TGTGCCAGCAGCGTAGCGGGGGTTTTTCAAGATACGCAGTATTTT

v_gene: TRBV6-6
abundance: -
d_gene: -
j_gene: TRBJ1-3
CDR3aa: CASSRDPADGNTIYF
CDR3nt: TGTGCCAGCAGTAGGGACCCAGCCGACGGAAACACCATATATTTT

v_gene: TRBV9
abundance: once
d_gene: -
j_gene: TRBJ1-1
CDR3aa: CASSETGNTEAFF
CDR3nt: TGTGCCAGCAGCGAGACAGGCAACACTGAAGCTTTCTTT

v_gene: TRBV27
abundance: -
d_gene: TRBD1
j_gene: TRBJ1-6
CDR3aa: CASSPGTGGTGGSPLHF
CDR3nt: TGTGCCAGCAGTCCCGGGACAGGGGGCACGGGGGGTTCACCCCTCCACTTT

v_gene: TRBV11-2
abundance: once
d_gene: -
j_gene: TRBJ2-7
CDR3aa: CASSADRSSYEQYF
CDR3nt: TGTGCCAGCAGCGCCGACAGAAGCTCCTACGAGCAGTACTTC

v_gene: TRBV6-1
abundance: -
d_gene: -
j_gene: TRBJ2-1
CDR3aa: CASKTGGTLNNEQFF
CDR3nt: TGTGCCAGCAAAACTGGAGGGACGTTAAACAATGAGCAGTTCTTC

v_gene: TRBV28
abundance: -
d_gene: TRBD1
j_gene: TRBJ1-2
CDR3aa: CASSPGQDYGYTF
CDR3nt: TGTGCCAGCAGTCCAGGACAGGACTATGGCTACACCTTC

v_gene: TRBV5-1
abundance: -
d_gene: -
j_gene: TRBJ1-2
CDR3aa: CASSLGAGGGKSDGYTF
CDR3nt: TGCGCCAGCAGCTTGGGAGCGGGGGGCGGCAAGAGTGATGGCTACACCTTC

v_gene: TRBV5-1
abundance: -
d_gene: TRBD2
j_gene: TRBJ2-7
CDR3aa: CASSLARSGGLDEQYF
CDR3nt: TGCGCCAGCAGCTTGGCCCGATCGGGGGGGCTCGACGAGCAGTACTTC

v_gene: TRBV5-4
abundance: -
d_gene: TRBD1
j_gene: TRBJ2-1
CDR3aa: CASSAYHGTGYNEQFF
CDR3nt: TGTGCCAGCAGCGCATACCACGGGACAGGGTACAATGAGCAGTTCTTC

v_gene: TRBV29-1
abundance: -
d_gene: -
j_gene: TRBJ2-5
CDR3aa: CSVDLGYGETQYF
CDR3nt: TGCAGCGTTGATCTGGGGTATGGGGAGACCCAGTACTTC

v_gene: TRBV19
abundance: -
d_gene: TRBD1
j_gene: TRBJ2-3
CDR3aa: CASSTNSGTGRGDTQYF
CDR3nt: TGTGCCAGTAGCACAAACTCAGGGACAGGGCGGGGGGATACGCAGTATTTT

v_gene: TRBV10-3
abundance: -
d_gene: -
j_gene: TRBJ1-5
CDR3aa: CASAGWGGGQPQHF
CDR3nt: TGTGCCTCCGCGGGATGGGGAGGAGGTCAGCCCCAGCATTTT

v_gene: TRBV18
abundance: few
d_gene: TRBD1
j_gene: TRBJ2-7
CDR3aa: CASSPSPGGLRHEQYF
CDR3nt: TGTGCCAGCTCCCCCTCCCCAGGGGGCCTGAGGCACGAGCAGTACTTC

v_gene: TRBV27
abundance: once
d_gene: TRBD1
j_gene: TRBJ1-2
CDR3aa: CASSPQGALSSYTF
CDR3nt: TGTGCCAGCAGTCCACAGGGGGCCTTAAGTAGCTACACCTTC